Each of the 8 T cell receptor beta chains below was sequenced from the same sample in a study of T cell responses to AZD1222 COVID-19 vaccine. TCRdb's copy holds only in-frame clones and misses some; the assay was immunoSEQ multiplex PCR. The table records around 84,000 clones, approximately 83% of them present only once. The sample consisted of peripheral blood, taken 28 days after the second AZD1222 dose. The receptor set was obtained from an adult who received the AZD1222 COVID-19 vaccine.

This chain uses TRBV7-9 with TRBJ2-1, with D perhaps TRBD2 (6 bases). This CDR3 spans 15 amino acids. V dropped 4 bases and J dropped 3 bases, with 13 bases sitting between them. CDR1 is SEHNR, CDR2 FQNEAQ, per germline (reference sequence). The chain's CDR3 is CASSYFGGLYNEQFF. CDR3 DNA: TGTGCCAGCAGCTACTTCGGGGGTCTCTACAATGAGCAGTTCTTC.

This clone was picked up one time. The rearrangement links TRBV19 to TRBJ1-5, with TRBD1 matching over 10 bases. V lost 3 bases to trimming and J lost 4 bases; unmatched junction nucleotides: 3. This CDR3 is 15 amino acids long. From germline, CDR1 is LNHDA and CDR2 SQIVND (reference sequence). CDR3 loop: CASSMGTGVNQPQHF. In nucleotides, the CDR3 is TGTGCCAGTAGTATGGGGACAGGGGTTAATCAGCCCCAGCATTTT.

V and J are TRBV2 and TRBJ1-6; possible D gene TRBD1, 6 bases. The CDR3 length is 16 residues. The V gene lost 6 bases and the J gene lost 7 bases, with 19 bases spanning the gap. Germline values: CDR1 SNHLY, CDR2 FYNNEI. Here the CDR3 DNA reads TGTGCCAGCAGGGACTTTAAGGGGGGGTGGAATTCACCCCTCCACTTT. Translated: CASRDFKGGWNSPLHF.

The chain is built from TRBV6-4 and TRBJ2-1, with TRBD1 matching 8 bases. V shed 5 bases, J shed 8 bases, and the junction held 11 bases outside the gene matches. In germline, CDR1 is MRHNA, CDR2 SNTAGT. The CDR3 has 15 residues. The CDR3 nucleotides are TGTGCCAGCAGTCCAGACAGGGGTATAGCTGATGAGCAGTTCTTC. Residues: CASSPDRGIADEQFF.

V gene TRBV6-1 combines with J gene TRBJ2-6; tentative D call: TRBD1 (6 bases). V was trimmed by 2 bases and J by 2 bases, leaving 13 bases between them. Per the germline V gene, CDR1 is MNHNS and CDR2 is SASEGT. CDR3 size: 17 residues. This CDR3 is CASSEKGDGAGANVLTF. CDR3 in DNA: TGTGCCAGCAGTGAAAAGGGGGATGGCGCTGGGGCCAACGTCCTGACTTTC.

A single count supports this clone. This chain links TRBV20-1 with TRBJ2-5; no clear D gene. The germline CDR1 and CDR2 sequences are DFQATT and SNEGSKA (reference sequence). V lost 6 bases to trimming and J lost 2 bases, with 7 bases between them. This CDR3 contains 11 residues. In nucleotides, the CDR3 is TGCAGTGCCCGACATCAAGAGACCCAGTACTTC. Its translation: CSARHQETQYF.

The J gene is TRBJ2-1, the V gene TRBV7-3; unclear D gene. The germline CDR1 and CDR2 sequences are SGHTA and FQGTGA. CDR3 length: 13 residues. The V end was cut by 5 bases, the J end by 10 bases, with 15 bases between. CDR3: CASSPGPEVEQFF. The DNA for the CDR3 is TGTGCCAGCAGCCCTGGCCCAGAAGTGGAGCAGTTCTTC. Based on the CDR3 plus reference TRBV7-3 and TRBJ2-1, the full variable domain is GAGVSQTPSNKVTEKGKYVELRCDPISGHTALYWYRQSLGQGPEFLIYFQGTGAADDSGLPNDRFFAVRPEGSVSTLKIQRTERGDSAVYLCASSPGPEVEQFFGPGTRLTVL.

The chain recombines TRBV5-8 with TRBJ1-4, with a possible D match to TRBD1 (6 bases). Germline lookup yields CDR1 SGHTS and CDR2 YDEGEE. V was pared by 4 bases and J by 3 bases, with 13 bases between. The CDR3 is made up of 15 amino acids. CDR3 sequence reads: CASSNRVLANEKLFF. CDR3 nucleotides: TGTGCCAGCAGCAACAGGGTACTAGCTAATGAAAAACTGTTTTTT.